These T cell receptor beta chains were read from a single sample in a study of vaccination and CD4 T cells after COVID-19. For these receptors, no antigen is known. TCRdb reprocessed the PCR reads via MiXCR and lists one record per CDR3 protein. The data contain more than 20,000 distinct CDR3 sequences, about 50% of them singletons. The sequencing here drew on CD4+ T cells from blood, cultured in vitro, taken before SARS-CoV-2 vaccination. The receptors stem from a human donor who received a COVID-19 vaccine. CDR3s include the opening cysteine and the closing phenylalanine or tryptophan. D genes are given only for firm matches. A row's size may be missing; if present it is once, few, many or a size class.

cdr3_length clone_size j_call v_call d_call cdr3_aa cdr3_nt
13 - TRBJ1-1 TRBV7-8 - CASSFGKNTEAFF TGTGCCAGCAGCTTCGGGAAGAACACTGAAGCTTTCTTT
13 few TRBJ1-1 TRBV19 - CASSAGSGRAAFF TGTGCCAGTAGTGCCGGGTCAGGAAGGGCAGCTTTCTTT
13 - TRBJ1-2 TRBV6-5 - CASSYPGAYGYTF TGTGCCAGCAGTTACCCGGGGGCCTATGGCTACACCTTC
14 few TRBJ1-2 TRBV7-9 - CASSLDDSYYGYTF TGTGCCAGCAGCTTAGACGACAGTTACTATGGCTACACCTTC
13 - TRBJ1-1 TRBV6-1 - CANSGGLNTEAFF TGTGCCAACTCAGGAGGCTTGAACACTGAAGCTTTCTTT
15 - TRBJ1-2 TRBV6-5 - CASSYSLGGIYGYTF TGTGCCAGCAGTTACTCTTTAGGAGGGATCTATGGCTACACCTTC
14 - TRBJ2-7 TRBV19 TRBD1 CASSIGDSDYEQYF TGTGCCAGTAGTATCGGGGACAGCGACTACGAGCAGTACTTC
14 - TRBJ1-1 TRBV6-1 - CASPDGRRNTEAFF TGTGCCAGCCCAGATGGACGGAGGAACACTGAAGCTTTCTTT
14 few TRBJ1-1 TRBV7-9 - CASSFQGDNTEAFF TGTGCCAGCAGCTTTCAGGGAGACAACACTGAAGCTTTCTTT
13 few TRBJ2-7 TRBV6-1 - CASSRPSSYEQYF TGTGCCAGCAGTCGACCGAGCTCCTACGAGCAGTACTTC
16 - TRBJ2-7 TRBV19 - CASSPRWGNKAYEQYF TGTGCCAGTAGCCCCCGATGGGGGAATAAAGCCTACGAGCAGTACTTC
14 few TRBJ1-3 TRBV5-6 - CASSLGPSGNTIYF TGTGCCAGCAGCTTGGGTCCCTCTGGAAACACCATATATTTT
13 - TRBJ2-3 TRBV30 - CAWGTPNTDTQYF TGTGCCTGGGGCACTCCCAACACAGATACGCAGTATTTT
16 few TRBJ1-2 TRBV7-2 - CASSRGRKTPLEGYTF TGTGCCAGCAGCCGCGGGCGGAAAACTCCCCTTGAGGGCTACACCTTC
14 - TRBJ1-5 TRBV30 - CAWSSGDSNQPQHF TGTGCCTGGAGTTCCGGGGATAGCAATCAGCCCCAGCATTTT
14 - TRBJ2-6 TRBV11-3 - CASSSSTGANVLTF TGTGCCAGCAGCTCCTCGACTGGGGCCAACGTCCTGACTTTC
16 - TRBJ2-3 TRBV20-1 - CSASLPQQRSTDTQYF TGCAGTGCTAGTCTCCCTCAGCAGCGTAGCACAGATACGCAGTATTTT
13 few TRBJ2-5 TRBV20-1 - CRAARGGQETQYF TGCAGGGCGGCGAGGGGGGGACAAGAGACCCAGTACTTC
15 - TRBJ1-4 TRBV6-5 - CASSYFGGNNEKLFF TGTGCCAGCAGTTACTTTGGGGGGAATAATGAAAAACTGTTTTTT
13 - TRBJ1-1 TRBV10-3 - CAITTGSPGVAFF TGTGCCATCACCACGGGGTCCCCGGGGGTAGCTTTCTTT
18 - TRBJ1-6 TRBV11-2 TRBD1 CASSLAPGQVPCNSPLHF TGTGCCAGCAGCTTAGCTCCCGGACAGGTCCCCTGTAATTCACCCCTCCACTTT
14 few TRBJ2-3 TRBV15 - CATSIGGDTDTQYF TGTGCCACCAGCATCGGAGGGGACACAGATACGCAGTATTTT
12 - TRBJ1-2 TRBV6-1 - CASSEIFYGYTF TGTGCCAGCAGTGAGATCTTCTATGGCTACACCTTC
15 few TRBJ2-5 TRBV24-1 - CATSDLTGSGETQYF TGTGCCACCAGTGATCTGACAGGATCAGGAGAGACCCAGTACTTC
16 - TRBJ2-2 TRBV12-3/TRBV12-4 - CASSSTPGLITGELFF TGTGCCAGCAGTTCCACACCGGGACTGATCACCGGGGAGCTGTTTTTT
17 - TRBJ1-5 TRBV19 TRBD1 CASSIDPWTGSNQPQHF TGTGCCAGTAGTATCGACCCTTGGACAGGGAGCAATCAGCCCCAGCATTTT
15 few TRBJ1-2 TRBV21-1 - CASSKGLYDRARYTF TGTGCCAGCAGCAAAGGTTTGTATGACAGGGCTCGCTACACCTTC
16 - TRBJ2-3 TRBV19 - CASSISPGSSTDTQYF TGTGCCAGTAGTATAAGCCCGGGATCTAGCACAGATACGCAGTATTTT
14 - TRBJ1-1 TRBV6-2/TRBV6-3 TRBD1 CASSKLTGGTEAFF TGTGCCAGCAGTAAGCTGACAGGGGGCACTGAAGCTTTCTTT
11 - TRBJ2-7 TRBV30 TRBD2 CASSGENEQYF TGTGCCTCTAGCGGGGAAAACGAGCAGTACTTC
15 - TRBJ2-7 TRBV20-1 - CSAPNPGAGMGEQYF TGCAGTGCCCCAAACCCGGGGGCAGGGATGGGGGAGCAGTACTTC
14 - TRBJ1-1 TRBV30 - CAWSVGISNTEAFF TGTGCCTGGAGTGTAGGTATATCGAACACTGAAGCTTTCTTT
15 - TRBJ1-2 TRBV25-1 TRBD1 CASSGTPGTEDGYTF TGTGCCAGCAGTGGAACCCCAGGGACAGAGGATGGCTACACCTTC
14 - TRBJ2-1 TRBV5-1 - CASSSRGGSNEQFF TGCGCCAGCAGCTCGCGGGGAGGTTCAAATGAGCAGTTCTTC
15 few TRBJ1-4 TRBV10-3 - CAISEGPPTNEKLFF TGTGCCATCAGTGAGGGGCCTCCAACTAATGAAAAACTGTTTTTT
14 few TRBJ1-5 TRBV7-9 TRBD1 CASSSQGAGQPQHF TGTGCCAGCAGCTCACAGGGGGCCGGACAGCCCCAGCATTTT
13 - TRBJ1-2 TRBV19 - CASSPRTDPMRTF TGTGCCAGTAGTCCAAGGACAGATCCTATGCGCACCTTC
13 - TRBJ1-3 TRBV6-1 TRBD1 CATMRGLGNTIYF TGTGCCACCATGAGGGGGCTTGGAAACACCATATATTTT
15 few TRBJ1-1 TRBV21-1 - CASSPRDRLNTEAFF TGTGCCAGCAGCCCTAGGGACAGGCTAAACACTGAAGCTTTCTTT
13 - TRBJ2-7 TRBV20-1 TRBD2 CSASGGPQSEQYF TGCAGTGCGAGCGGGGGGCCTCAAAGCGAGCAGTACTTC
15 - TRBJ1-6 TRBV6-1 - CASTEDWLPNSPLHF TGTGCCAGCACCGAGGACTGGCTCCCAAATTCACCCCTCCACTTT
14 - TRBJ1-5 TRBV30 TRBD1 CAWHGGTGNQPQHF TGTGCCTGGCACGGCGGGACAGGGAATCAGCCCCAGCATTTT
14 - TRBJ1-6 TRBV20-1 TRBD1 CSARTGGRDSPLHF TGCAGTGCCCGGACAGGGGGGAGGGATTCACCCCTCCACTTT
15 - TRBJ2-1 TRBV20-1 - CSARDPRSSYNEQFF TGCAGTGCTAGAGATCCCCGGAGCTCCTACAATGAGCAGTTCTTC
15 - TRBJ1-2 TRBV12-3/TRBV12-4 - CASSLTRQAYYGYTF TGTGCCAGCAGTCTTACCCGACAGGCCTACTATGGCTACACCTTC
18 few TRBJ1-2 TRBV20-1 - CSARVTGRFVTGNYGYTF TGCAGTGCTAGAGTGACAGGTCGCTTTGTAACAGGGAACTATGGCTACACCTTC
14 - TRBJ2-5 TRBV11-2 TRBD2 CASSLDAGGETQYF TGTGCCAGCAGCTTAGACGCGGGGGGAGAGACCCAGTACTTC
18 - TRBJ1-1 TRBV6-5 TRBD1 CASSYGRGRKVRNTEAFF TGTGCCAGCAGTTACGGGAGGGGGCGGAAGGTGCGGAACACTGAAGCTTTCTTT
14 - TRBJ2-5 TRBV21-1 - CASSKKRNQETQYF TGTGCCAGCAGCAAAAAACGCAACCAAGAGACCCAGTACTTC
15 - TRBJ2-7 TRBV25-1 TRBD1 CASSGLGTGVDEQYF TGTGCCAGCAGTGGCCTGGGGACAGGGGTCGACGAGCAGTACTTC
15 - TRBJ2-7 TRBV10-1 TRBD2 CASSDSSGSDYEQYF TGCGCCAGCAGTGACTCGAGCGGGAGCGACTACGAGCAGTACTTC
12 - TRBJ1-2 TRBV2 - CASKGVSVGYTF TGTGCCAGCAAGGGGGTTTCCGTCGGCTACACCTTC
14 few TRBJ2-3 TRBV20-1 TRBD2 CSARTSGAEDTQYF TGCAGTGCTAGGACTAGCGGGGCCGAAGATACGCAGTATTTT
18 - TRBJ1-3 TRBV19 - CASSLTRPTATSGNTIYF TGTGCCAGTAGCCTCACCCGGCCTACAGCTACCTCTGGAAACACCATATATTTT
12 - TRBJ1-3 TRBV6-2/TRBV6-3 - CASSYSGNTIYF TGTGCCAGCAGTTACTCTGGAAACACCATATATTTT